The 29 T cell receptor beta chains reported below all come from one sample, sequenced in a study of beta chain features in type 1 diabetes. The study's findings and limits: People with Type 1 diabetes carried modestly yet significantly shorter TCRB CDR3s in all four CD4+ subsets.

These receptors have no known antigen. The study reverse transcribed the entire isolated RNA, so it sequenced expressed TCRB transcripts. The repertoire was sequenced with immunoSEQ multiplex PCR; TCRdb's copy has only in-frame clones and lacks some. The repertoire holds 120,000 or so clones, with approximately 15% as singletons. Specimen: central memory CD4+ T cells from blood. The receptors come from a man younger than 35 with type 1 diabetes.

This chain links TRBV10-3 with TRBJ2-7; D gene ambiguous. The CDR3 sequence is 9 residues long. Between the trimmed V and J ends, which lost 8 bases and 9 bases, there was a span of 8 bases. CDR1 is ENHRY, CDR2 SYGVKD, per germline. CDR3 residues: CAIGNPQYF. CDR3 DNA: TGTGCCATCGGTAATCCGCAGTACTTC.

The rearrangement links TRBV27 to TRBJ2-3; D remains ambiguous. The V and J ends lost 5 bases and 2 bases respectively, with 5 bases between them. The CDR3 is 12 residues long. CDR1 and CDR2 (germline): MNHEY, SMNVEV (reference sequence). CDR3 loop: CASSPHTDTQYF. In DNA, the CDR3 is TGTGCCAGCAGTCCCCACACAGATACGCAGTATTTT.

This clone occurred a few times. The chain carries TRBV9 and TRBJ1-4, with D possibly being TRBD1 (6 bases). Germline V gives CDR1 SGDLS, CDR2 YYNGEE. This CDR3 region has 17 residues. V lost 0 bases and J 0 bases, leaving 12 bases between the germline ends. For the CDR3, the DNA is TGTGCCAGCAGCGTAGATGGAGGGGGAACAACTAATGAAAAACTGTTTTTT. Translation: CASSVDGGGTTNEKLFF.

V is TRBV2 and J is TRBJ1-6; D is unclear. This CDR3 has 15 amino acids. Germline CDR1 is SNHLY and CDR2 is FYNNEI. V lost 3 bases to trimming and J lost 7 bases, with 13 bases between them. The CDR3 region has the DNA TGTGCCAGCAGTGACCTGGAGGTAGGGAATTCACCCCTCCACTTT. Its translation: CASSDLEVGNSPLHF.

The chain couples TRBV29-1 to TRBJ2-3; 9 nucleotides agree with TRBD1. The CDR3 extends over 16 amino acids. With 1 base clipped from V and 1 base from J, the junction kept 6 bases outside the gene matches. Germline lookup yields CDR1 SQVTM and CDR2 ANQGSEA. The CDR3 spells CSVEAHRDRGTDTQYF. For the CDR3, the DNA is TGCAGCGTTGAAGCCCACCGGGACAGGGGCACAGATACGCAGTATTTT.

This clone came up a few times. The rearrangement joins TRBV13 to TRBJ2-3; 11 positions agree with TRBD2. Trimming cost V 5 bases and J 0 bases; bases outside gene matches: 7. This CDR3 has 17 residues. CDR1 is PRHDT and CDR2 is FYEKMQ in the germline V gene (reference sequence). CDR3 loop: CASSLRLAGTSTDTQYF. The CDR3 region has the DNA TGTGCCAGCAGCCTCCGACTAGCGGGGACTAGCACAGATACGCAGTATTTT.

This chain links TRBV9 with TRBJ1-1; D possibly corresponds to TRBD1 (6 bases). The germline V and J ends were trimmed by 0 bases and 6 bases, with 15 bases remaining between them. CDR3 length: 15 residues. The germline gives CDR1 SGDLS, CDR2 YYNGEE. This CDR3 is CASSVANRERAEAFF. The CDR3 bases are TGTGCCAGCAGCGTAGCGAACAGGGAGCGGGCTGAAGCTTTCTTT.

The chain employs TRBV13 and TRBJ2-7; the D gene is possibly TRBD2 (5 bases). V lost 4 bases, J lost 6 bases, and 10 bases lay in between. Per the germline V gene, CDR1 is PRHDT and CDR2 is FYEKMQ (reference sequence). The CDR3 extends over 12 amino acids. CDR3 loop: CASSSWAGEQYF. In DNA, the CDR3 is TGTGCCAGCAGCTCCTGGGCGGGCGAGCAGTACTTC.

As concerns this clone: The sample carries other DNA sequences with the same CDR3. This chain joins TRBV30 and TRBJ1-5; D is unclear. The V gene lost 3 bases and the J gene lost 7 bases, with 13 bases spanning the gap. The V gene's germline CDR1 is GTSNPN and CDR2 SVGIG (reference sequence). CDR3 size: 13 residues. CDR3 nucleotide sequence: TGTGCCTGGAGCGGAGGCGGCCGGCAGCCCCAGCATTTT. It yields the protein CAWSGGGRQPQHF.

The chain couples TRBV9 to TRBJ2-2; D is perhaps TRBD2 (6 bases). V lost 4 bases and J 4 bases, leaving 11 bases between the germline ends. CDR1 SGDLS and CDR2 YYNGEE come from the germline V gene. This CDR3 is 14 amino acids long. CDR3 amino acids: CASSPREITGELFF. CDR3 sequence (DNA): TGTGCCAGCAGCCCCCGGGAGATCACCGGGGAGCTGTTTTTT.

This clone has ten or more counts. This chain joins TRBV7-2 and TRBJ2-4, with TRBD2 matching over 7 bases. The CDR3 runs to 16 residues. Germline CDR1 reads SGHTA; CDR2 reads FQGNSA. Unmatched junction bases numbered 7, after V lost 5 bases and J lost 0 bases. CDR3 amino acids: CASSPPGGLAKNIQYF. The CDR3 DNA sequence: TGTGCCAGCAGCCCACCGGGGGGACTAGCCAAAAACATTCAGTACTTC.

This clone was recorded a few times. The chain recombines TRBV7-8 with TRBJ1-3; 7 bases agree with TRBD1. This CDR3 has 15 amino acids. The ends lost 5 bases at V and 0 bases at J; junction bases unmatched: 4. CDR1 is SGHVS and CDR2 is FQNEAQ in the germline V gene. The CDR3, as DNA: TGTGCCAGCAGCCGCTCAGGGGGCTCTGGAAACACCATATATTTT. Encoded protein: CASSRSGGSGNTIYF.

The chain combines TRBV7-9 with TRBJ1-3, with D unresolved. This CDR3 is built from 17 residues. Trimming removed 7 bases at V and 0 bases at J, with 19 bases between. Germline V CDR1 and CDR2: SEHNR, FQNEAQ (reference sequence). CDR3 nucleotides: TGTGCCAGCAACTTGGGGTTTGGGTATCTCTCTGGAAACACCATATATTTT. This translates into CASNLGFGYLSGNTIYF.

In its sample, this clone was seen a few times. The gene calls are TRBV9 and TRBJ2-6; D remains unclear. Germline lookup yields CDR1 SGDLS and CDR2 YYNGEE. Trimming removed 0 bases at V and 0 bases at J, with 4 bases between. The CDR3 spans 15 residues. This CDR3 is CASSVGDSGANVLTF. CDR3 DNA sequence: TGTGCCAGCAGCGTAGGGGACTCTGGGGCCAACGTCCTGACTTTC. Full variable domain (rest looked up from reference TRBV9 and TRBJ2-6): DSGVTQTPKHLITATGQRVTLRCSPRSGDLSVYWYQQSLDQGLQFLIQYYNGEERAKGNILERFSAQQFPDLHSELNLSSLELGDSALYFCASSVGDSGANVLTFGAGSRLTVL.

The gene calls are TRBV16 and TRBJ1-5; perhaps TRBD1 as D (6 bases). Germline V gene data show CDR1 as KGHSY and CDR2 as FQNENV. The CDR3 is made up of 15 amino acids. V lost 2 bases, J lost 3 bases, and 11 bases lay in between. As DNA, the CDR3 is TGTGCCAGCAGCCAACGGGGGGGCACCAATCAGCCCCAGCATTTT. This codes for CASSQRGGTNQPQHF.

This clone was detected only a few times. The chain links TRBV20-1 to TRBJ1-6; no definite D call. The CDR3 loop spans 10 amino acids. Per germline, CDR1 DFQATT and CDR2 SNEGSKA (reference sequence). The V and J ends lost 7 bases and 17 bases respectively, with 15 bases between them. CDR3 bases: TGCAGTGTATCGTATGAAGGAATCCACTTT. Translation: CSVSYEGIHF.

This clone showed up many times. The chain recombines TRBV30 with TRBJ1-4; 11 positions match TRBD1. Trimming cost V 1 base and J 7 bases; bases outside gene matches: 2. The CDR3 has 14 residues. Per the germline V gene, CDR1 is GTSNPN and CDR2 is SVGIG (reference sequence). The CDR3 sequence is CAWSAGQGAEKLFF. DNA for the CDR3: TGTGCCTGGAGTGCAGGACAGGGGGCTGAAAAACTGTTTTTT.

The chain couples TRBV28 to TRBJ2-1, with 12 nucleotides matching TRBD1. Per the germline V gene, CDR1 is MDHEN and CDR2 is SYDVKM. The CDR3 extends over 16 amino acids. The J segment lost 8 bases and the V segment lost 6 bases, leaving 11 bases of the junction unmatched. The CDR3 is CASSPAGTGGIYEQFF. The CDR3 bases are TGTGCCAGCAGCCCCGCGGGGACAGGGGGCATCTATGAGCAGTTCTTC.

V and J are TRBV27 and TRBJ2-4; D not certain. The CDR3 runs to 14 residues. Trimming pared 5 bases from V and 3 bases from J, leaving 11 bases between. From germline, CDR1 is MNHEY and CDR2 SMNVEV (reference sequence). This CDR3 reads CASSPRSSKNIQYF. For the CDR3, the DNA is TGTGCCAGCAGTCCCCGTTCTAGCAAAAACATTCAGTACTTC.

This chain links TRBV27 with TRBJ2-1, with 14 bases that match TRBD2. The CDR3 is made up of 16 amino acids. Germline V gene data show CDR1 as MNHEY and CDR2 as SMNVEV (reference sequence). V lost 5 bases and J lost 14; bases outside the gene matches: 14. Written as DNA, the CDR3 is TGTGCCAGCAGTCCTCCGGGACTAGCGGGAGAGTTGAGAAAGTTCTTC. The encoded protein is CASSPPGLAGELRKFF.

The chain links TRBV5-1 to TRBJ2-7; TRBD2 is a possible D gene (6 bases). V gave up 6 bases and J gave up 1 base, with 11 bases separating them. The CDR3 has 13 residues. Per the germline V gene, CDR1 is SGHRS and CDR2 is YFSETQ. The CDR3 DNA reads as TGCGCCAGCAATACGGCGGGGTCCTACGAGCAGTACTTC. Its translation: CASNTAGSYEQYF.

Concerning this clone itself: Other DNA variants within this sample encode the same CDR3. J is TRBJ2-1 and V is TRBV7-3; D uncertain. CDR1 is SGHTA and CDR2 is FQGTGA in the germline V gene. The CDR3 has 12 residues. Between the trimmed V and J ends, which lost 1 base and 6 bases, there was a span of 4 bases. The CDR3 DNA is TGTGCCAGCAGCTTAAGTGGCAATGAGCAGTTCTTC. Translating gives CASSLSGNEQFF. The variable domain in full, completed from reference TRBV7-3 and TRBJ2-1, reads GAGVSQTPSNKVTEKGKYVELRCDPISGHTALYWYRQSLGQGPEFLIYFQGTGAADDSGLPNDRFFAVRPEGSVSTLKIQRTERGDSAVYLCASSLSGNEQFFGPGTRLTVL.

The chain uses TRBV7-8 and TRBJ2-1; D is perhaps TRBD2 (5 bases). Germline V gene sequence: CDR1 SGHVS, CDR2 FQNEAQ. The CDR3 sequence is 14 residues long. With 3 bases removed from V and 3 bases from J, the gap between germline ends came to 9 bases. The CDR3 spells CASSLRVGYNEQFF. The DNA of the CDR3 is TGTGCCAGCAGCTTGCGGGTTGGCTACAATGAGCAGTTCTTC.

The chain employs TRBV6-5 and TRBJ2-1; 8 bases line up with TRBD1. The J segment lost 6 bases and the V segment lost 5 bases, leaving 6 bases of the junction unmatched. Germline CDR1 reads MNHEY; CDR2 reads SVGAGI. This CDR3 contains 14 residues. Here the CDR3 DNA reads TGTGCCAGCAGTGGCCCGACAGGGGTCAATGAGCAGTTCTTC. Translated: CASSGPTGVNEQFF.

The J gene is TRBJ2-5, the V gene TRBV27; D gene unclear. CDR3 size: 12 residues. Germline V gene lookup returns CDR1 MNHEY and CDR2 SMNVEV (reference sequence). Trimming removed 10 bases from V and 2 bases from J, with 11 bases in between. The CDR3 DNA sequence: TGTGCCACCCGAGGAGTACAAGAGACCCAGTACTTC. Translated, it gives CATRGVQETQYF.

There are a few counts of this clone. This chain links TRBV5-6 with TRBJ2-3, with TRBD1 matching over 9 bases. CDR1 is SGHDT, CDR2 YYEEEE, per germline. This CDR3 has 16 residues. The ends lost 4 bases at V and 1 base at J; junction bases unmatched: 7. The CDR3 loop is CASSPWTGVGTDTQYF. In DNA form, the CDR3 reads TGTGCCAGCAGCCCCTGGACAGGGGTCGGCACAGATACGCAGTATTTT.

This clone came up a few times. The gene calls are TRBV27 and TRBJ1-1, with 9 bases aligning to TRBD1. With V trimmed by 3 bases and J by 5 bases, 7 bases remained unmatched. The germline gives CDR1 MNHEY, CDR2 SMNVEV (reference sequence). The CDR3 runs 15 residues. CDR3 amino acids: CASSFLGTGRTEAFF. DNA for the CDR3: TGTGCCAGCAGTTTCCTTGGGACAGGGAGGACTGAAGCTTTCTTT.

The V call is TRBV27, the J call TRBJ2-1, with 11 bases aligning to TRBD2. The V segment lost 4 bases and the J segment 5 bases; nucleotides outside the gene matches: 10. The germline CDR1 and CDR2 sequences are MNHEY and SMNVEV (reference sequence). The CDR3 runs to 17 residues. The CDR3 loop reads CASSSSPGLAANNEQFF. CDR3 nucleotide sequence: TGTGCCAGCAGTTCGTCACCGGGACTAGCGGCGAACAATGAGCAGTTCTTC.

The V and J genes are TRBV28 and TRBJ1-4; D unclear. The length of the CDR3 is 15 residues. CDR1 is MDHEN, CDR2 SYDVKM, per germline. Trimming pared 6 bases from V and 0 bases from J, leaving 11 bases between. The CDR3 bases are TGTGCCAGCAGCTCGGCGACCTCAACTAATGAAAAACTGTTTTTT. Its translation is CASSSATSTNEKLFF.